This TCR beta chain was identified during a study of blood T cell repertoires in COVID-19. Profiling relied on immunoSEQ multiplex PCR, and the TCRdb table lists in-frame clones only, not all of them. This sample carries hundreds of thousands of clones, over 80% of them seen once, and the ten largest clones take more than 8.5%. The CDR3 is 17 residues long. The ends were cut back, 0 bases at V and 2 bases at J, with 15 bases in the middle. Germline loops: CDR1 SGHDN, CDR2 FVKESK. This TCR derives from a woman in her late teens or twenties who had recovered from COVID-19. This chain uses TRBV14 with TRBJ2-3; D perhaps matches TRBD2 (5 bases). The sample comprised PBMCs or T cells enriched from blood (not recorded which). The CDR3 region is CASSQDGQDWLTDTQYF. In nucleotides, the CDR3 is TGTGCCAGCAGCCAAGATGGGCAGGACTGGCTCACAGATACGCAGTATTTT.